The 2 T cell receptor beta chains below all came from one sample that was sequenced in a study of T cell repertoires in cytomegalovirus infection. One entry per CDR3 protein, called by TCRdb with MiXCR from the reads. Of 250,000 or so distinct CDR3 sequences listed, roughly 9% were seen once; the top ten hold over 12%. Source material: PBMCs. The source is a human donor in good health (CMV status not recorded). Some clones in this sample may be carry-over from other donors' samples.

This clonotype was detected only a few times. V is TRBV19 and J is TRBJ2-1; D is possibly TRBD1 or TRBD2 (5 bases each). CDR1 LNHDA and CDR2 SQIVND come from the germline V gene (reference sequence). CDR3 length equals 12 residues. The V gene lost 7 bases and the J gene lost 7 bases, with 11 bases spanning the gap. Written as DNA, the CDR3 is TGTGCCAGTAATTCGGGGCCGAATGAGCAGTTCTTC. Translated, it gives CASNSGPNEQFF.

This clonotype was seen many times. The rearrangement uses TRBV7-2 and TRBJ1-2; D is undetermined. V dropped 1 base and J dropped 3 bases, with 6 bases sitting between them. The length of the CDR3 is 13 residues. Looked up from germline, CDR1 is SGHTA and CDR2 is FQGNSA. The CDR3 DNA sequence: TGTGCCAGCAGCTTAGACCCCTACTATGGCTACACCTTC. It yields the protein CASSLDPYYGYTF. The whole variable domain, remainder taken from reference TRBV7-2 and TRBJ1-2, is GAGVSQSPSNKVTEKGKDVELRCDPISGHTALYWYRQSLGQGLEFLIYFQGNSAPDKSGLPSDRFSAERTGGSVSTLTIQRTQQEDSAVYLCASSLDPYYGYTFGSGTRLTVV.